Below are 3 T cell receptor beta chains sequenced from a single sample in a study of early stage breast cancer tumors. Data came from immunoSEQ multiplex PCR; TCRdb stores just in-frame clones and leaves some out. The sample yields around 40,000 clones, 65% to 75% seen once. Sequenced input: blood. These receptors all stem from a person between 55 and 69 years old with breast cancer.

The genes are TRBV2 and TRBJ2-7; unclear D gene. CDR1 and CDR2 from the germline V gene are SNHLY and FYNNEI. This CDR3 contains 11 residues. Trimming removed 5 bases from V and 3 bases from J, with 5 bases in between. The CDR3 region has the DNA TGTGCCAGCAGTCGCAGCTACGAGCAGTACTTC. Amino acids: CASSRSYEQYF.

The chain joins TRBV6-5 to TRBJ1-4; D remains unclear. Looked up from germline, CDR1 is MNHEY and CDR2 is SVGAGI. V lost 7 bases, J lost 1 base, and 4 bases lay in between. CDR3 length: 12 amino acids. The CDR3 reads CASKRTNEKLFF. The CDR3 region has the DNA TGTGCCAGCAAGAGAACTAATGAAAAACTGTTTTTT.

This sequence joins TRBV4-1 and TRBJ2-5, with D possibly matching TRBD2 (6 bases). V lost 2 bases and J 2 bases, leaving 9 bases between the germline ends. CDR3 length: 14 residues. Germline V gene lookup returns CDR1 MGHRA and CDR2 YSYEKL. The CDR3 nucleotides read TGCGCCAGCAGCCAAAACAGCGGGCAAGAGACCCAGTACTTC. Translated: CASSQNSGQETQYF.